This is a list of T cell receptor beta chains from one sample in a study of CD8 T cells in Susac syndrome. TCRdb re-analysed the immunoSEQ multiplex PCR reads in MiXCR, keeping a single row per CDR3 protein. The table lists 300,000 to 350,000 distinct CDR3 sequences, roughly nine tenths of them singletons. Sequences were obtained from CD4+ T cells from PBMCs. The source is a human donor with multiple sclerosis. CDR3s include the opening cysteine and the closing phenylalanine or tryptophan. D genes are given only for firm matches.

v_call: TRBV7-6
d_call: NA
j_call: TRBJ2-3
cdr3_nt: TGTGCCAGCAGCTCAAGGACCCGGAGCACAGATACGCAGTATTTT
cdr3_aa: CASSSRTRSTDTQYF

v_call: TRBV5-6
d_call: NA
j_call: TRBJ2-1
cdr3_nt: TGTGCCAGCAGCCCAGACTATGGCGCCGGTGTCAATGAGCAGTTCTTC
cdr3_aa: CASSPDYGAGVNEQFF

v_call: TRBV29-1
d_call: TRBD2
j_call: TRBJ2-5
cdr3_nt: TGCAGCGTGTCACCCGGGGGGGGCCAAGAGACCCAGTACTTC
cdr3_aa: CSVSPGGGQETQYF

v_call: TRBV12-3/TRBV12-4
d_call: TRBD2
j_call: TRBJ2-7
cdr3_nt: TGTGCCAGCAGCACCGGGACTAGCGCAAACGAGCAGTACTTC
cdr3_aa: CASSTGTSANEQYF

v_call: TRBV4-1
d_call: NA
j_call: TRBJ2-2
cdr3_nt: TGCGCCAGCAGCCAACTAGGATCCGAGGCCGGGGAGCTGTTTTTT
cdr3_aa: CASSQLGSEAGELFF

v_call: TRBV20-1
d_call: TRBD2
j_call: TRBJ2-3
cdr3_nt: TGCAGTGCTATCCTCCCGGGACTAGCGGGAACCGCGCCGGATACGCAGTATTTT
cdr3_aa: CSAILPGLAGTAPDTQYF

v_call: TRBV5-1
d_call: NA
j_call: TRBJ2-3
cdr3_nt: TGCGCCAGCAGCTCCCAATCGAGTAGCACAGATACGCAGTATTTT
cdr3_aa: CASSSQSSSTDTQYF

v_call: TRBV7-2
d_call: NA
j_call: TRBJ1-2
cdr3_nt: TGTGCCAGCAGCTTAGTTGCACAGGCCGGAGGCTACACCTTC
cdr3_aa: CASSLVAQAGGYTF

v_call: TRBV19
d_call: NA
j_call: TRBJ2-2
cdr3_nt: TGTGCCAGTAGCCCTTACGGGGCCGGGGAGCTGTTTTTT
cdr3_aa: CASSPYGAGELFF

v_call: TRBV14
d_call: NA
j_call: TRBJ2-2
cdr3_nt: TGTGCCAGCAGCCCCTCCTCCTACAGAACCGGGGAGCTGTTTTTT
cdr3_aa: CASSPSSYRTGELFF

v_call: TRBV19
d_call: TRBD1
j_call: TRBJ1-2
cdr3_nt: TGTGCCAGTAGTATGAATCTGATTAACAGGGGTCATGGCTACACCTTC
cdr3_aa: CASSMNLINRGHGYTF

v_call: TRBV6-5
d_call: NA
j_call: TRBJ1-1
cdr3_nt: TGTGCCAGCAGCAAATCGGACAGACTGAACACTGAAGCTTTCTTT
cdr3_aa: CASSKSDRLNTEAFF

v_call: TRBV4-3
d_call: NA
j_call: TRBJ1-1
cdr3_nt: TGCGCCAGCAGCCAAGATCAACAGGGATTCACTGAAGCTTTCTTT
cdr3_aa: CASSQDQQGFTEAFF

v_call: TRBV29-1
d_call: TRBD1
j_call: TRBJ1-1
cdr3_nt: TGCAGCGTAGCCGGGACAGGGGGCTCTGAAGCTTTCTTT
cdr3_aa: CSVAGTGGSEAFF

v_call: TRBV29-1
d_call: TRBD1
j_call: TRBJ1-1
cdr3_nt: TGCAGCGTTGAGCCCGGGACAGGGAGGAACACTGAAGCTTTCTTT
cdr3_aa: CSVEPGTGRNTEAFF

v_call: TRBV14
d_call: NA
j_call: TRBJ1-6
cdr3_nt: TGTGCCAGCAGCCAAGATGGCCTCGGGAGCTCCTATAATTCACCCCTCCACTTT
cdr3_aa: CASSQDGLGSSYNSPLHF

v_call: TRBV6-6
d_call: TRBD2
j_call: TRBJ2-5
cdr3_nt: TGTGCCAGCAGTTACTCGAGGCGGGGGGGCCAAGAGACCCAGTACTTC
cdr3_aa: CASSYSRRGGQETQYF